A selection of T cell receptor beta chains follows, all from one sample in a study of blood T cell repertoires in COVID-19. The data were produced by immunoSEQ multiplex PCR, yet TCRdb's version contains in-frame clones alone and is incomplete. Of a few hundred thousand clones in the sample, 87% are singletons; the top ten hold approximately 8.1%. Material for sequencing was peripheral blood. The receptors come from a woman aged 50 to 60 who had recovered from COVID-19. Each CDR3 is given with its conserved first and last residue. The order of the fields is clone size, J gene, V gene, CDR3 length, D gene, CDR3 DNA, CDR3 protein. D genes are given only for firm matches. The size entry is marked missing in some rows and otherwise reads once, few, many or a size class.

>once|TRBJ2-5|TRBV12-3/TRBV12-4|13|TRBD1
TGTGCCAGCAGACCGGGACAGGTGGGCACCCAGTACTTC
CASRPGQVGTQYF
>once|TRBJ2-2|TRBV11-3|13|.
TGTGCCAGCAGCGAACAGAACACCGGGGAGCTGTTTTTT
CASSEQNTGELFF
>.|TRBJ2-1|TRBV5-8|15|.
TGTGCCAGCAGAACCTACAGGGGACTCTACAATGAGCAGTTCTTC
CASRTYRGLYNEQFF
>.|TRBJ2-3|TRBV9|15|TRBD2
TGTGCCAGCAGCCTGACTAGCGGGAGCACAGATACGCAGTATTTT
CASSLTSGSTDTQYF
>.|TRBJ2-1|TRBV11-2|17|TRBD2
TGTGCCAGCAGCCGAGGTTCATGGGCGGGAGGGCCAGATGAGCAGTTCTTC
CASSRGSWAGGPDEQFF
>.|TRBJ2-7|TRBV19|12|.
TGTGCCAGTAGTACCGAGGGCTACGAGCAGTACTTC
CASSTEGYEQYF
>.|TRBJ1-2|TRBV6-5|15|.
TGTGCCAGCAGTTACTCCAGGACAGCTAGTTATGGCTACACCTTC
CASSYSRTASYGYTF
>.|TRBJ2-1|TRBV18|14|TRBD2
TGTGCCAGCTGCATGCAGCGGGGGGACAATGAGCAGTTCTTC
CASCMQRGDNEQFF
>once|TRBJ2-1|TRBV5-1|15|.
TGCGCCACCCAAGGGGGATCTACTGGGCACAATGAGCAGTTCTTC
CATQGGSTGHNEQFF
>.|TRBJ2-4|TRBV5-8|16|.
TGTGCCAGCAGCTTCCGTGGGGGGACAGCCAAAAACATTCAGTACTTC
CASSFRGGTAKNIQYF
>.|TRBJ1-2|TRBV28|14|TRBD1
TGTGCCAGCACCCTAATTCCGGGACAGGGGGCCTACACCTTC
CASTLIPGQGAYTF